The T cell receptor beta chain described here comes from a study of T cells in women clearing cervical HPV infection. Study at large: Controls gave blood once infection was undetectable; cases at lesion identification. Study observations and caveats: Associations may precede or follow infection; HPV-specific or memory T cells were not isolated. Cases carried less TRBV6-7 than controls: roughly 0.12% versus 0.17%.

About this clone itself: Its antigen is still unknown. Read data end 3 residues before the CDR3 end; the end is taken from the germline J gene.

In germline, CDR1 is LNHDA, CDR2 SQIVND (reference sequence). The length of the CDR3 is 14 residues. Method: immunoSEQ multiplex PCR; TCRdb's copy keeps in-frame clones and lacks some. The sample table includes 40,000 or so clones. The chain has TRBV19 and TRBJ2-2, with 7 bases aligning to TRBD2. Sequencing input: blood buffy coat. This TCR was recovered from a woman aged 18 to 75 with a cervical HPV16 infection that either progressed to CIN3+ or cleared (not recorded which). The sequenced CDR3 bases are TGTGCCAGCGAAGCGGGGTCTGGGGCCAACGTG. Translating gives CASEAGSGANV. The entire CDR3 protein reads CASEAGSGANVLFF.